This TCR beta chain comes out of a study of T cell responses to AZD1222 COVID-19 vaccine. Regarding the study as a whole: Recipients of AZD1222 seropositive at baseline numbered only 5 to 7. There were repertoire samples only from the period after the peak T cell response. Reportedly, close to half of spike-specific TCRs are directed against unmutated variant regions.

The ends lost 5 bases at V and 0 bases at J; junction bases unmatched: 4. Germline V gene data show CDR1 as MNHEY and CDR2 as SMNVEV (reference sequence). This CDR3 comprises 15 residues. Regarding this clone: The antigen is undetermined.

Repertoires were generated with immunoSEQ multiplex PCR, while TCRdb's copy carries only in-frame clones and drops some. The sample lists approximately 200,000 clones, roughly nine tenths occurring once. Here the sequenced sample was peripheral blood, taken 28 days after the second AZD1222 dose. This receptor was obtained from an adult who received the AZD1222 COVID-19 vaccine. The gene calls are TRBV27 and TRBJ1-5, with 7 bases fitting TRBD1. CDR3 nucleotide sequence: TGTGCCAGCAGTGAGGGACAGTATAGCAATCAGCCCCAGCATTTT. Translating gives CASSEGQYSNQPQHF.